These 4 T cell receptor beta chains were sequenced from one sample in a study of shared clonotypes between healthy human individuals. Sequencing used immunoSEQ multiplex PCR; TCRdb keeps in-frame clones, though not all of them. The sample lists roughly 1,100,000 clones; 65% to 80% were seen once. Sample: memory CD4+ T cells sorted from blood. The subset: CD45RA-negative fraction. Receptors originate from a young man in good health.

The CDR3 loop is CASSVVRGDTQYF. CDR3 coding DNA: TGTGCCAGCAGTGTAGTGAGGGGGGATACGCAGTATTTT. The genes are TRBV6-1 and TRBJ2-3; D might be TRBD1 (6 bases). Germline assignment: CDR1 MNHNS and CDR2 SASEGT. CDR3 length: 13 residues. The V gene lost 4 bases and the J gene lost 6 bases, with 11 bases spanning the gap.

This clone showed up just once. Its ends do not fully match the called genes, so a read error is possible. This chain uses TRBV11-2 with TRBJ2-1; TRBD2 matches at 7 bases. The V gene's germline CDR1 is SGHAT and CDR2 FQNNGV. The CDR3 is 14 residues long. The CDR3 DNA reads TGTGCCAGCGGCTTTCGGGGGGAGTACAATGAGCAGTTCTTC. Its protein is CASGFRGEYNEQFF.

V gene TRBV7-2 combines with J gene TRBJ2-3; D ambiguous. This CDR3 spans 12 amino acids. The germline gives CDR1 SGHTA, CDR2 FQGNSA. Trimming took 4 bases from V and 6 from J, leaving 8 bases between them. The CDR3 spells CASSSSLDTQYF. CDR3 nucleotide sequence: TGTGCCAGCAGCTCCTCGCTGGATACGCAGTATTTT.

The chain carries TRBV10-2 and TRBJ1-1; 7 bases agree with TRBD1. Trimming at V came to 7 bases and at J to 0 bases, leaving 14 bases not matched to a gene. The CDR3 runs to 17 residues. Germline lookup yields CDR1 WSHSY and CDR2 SAAADI. This CDR3 reads CASNPLMTGLLNTEAFF. The CDR3 DNA sequence: TGCGCCAGCAACCCACTGATGACAGGGCTATTGAACACTGAAGCTTTCTTT.